Below are 25 T cell receptor beta chains sequenced from a single sample in a study of T cells expressing NK-cell markers. One entry per CDR3 protein, without DNA, is what TCRdb gives after re-calling the 5' RACE reads. This repertoire comprises about 550,000 distinct CDR3 sequences; its ten largest clones make up roughly 3.4%. The sequenced sample was blood T cells: a sorted CD56 or NKG2C T cell subset, CD4+ or CD8+ T cells, or bulk PBMC T cells (not recorded which). The receptors were sampled from a man between 18 and 29 years old in good health.

CDR3 protein: CASSFPGTADTDTQYF. This chain uses TRBV5-1 with TRBJ2-3; the D call of TRBD1 rests on TCRdb alone, since no DNA is present to check it. The germline V gene has CDR1 SGHRS and CDR2 YFSETQ. CDR3 length: 16 residues.

CDR3 sequence: CASNTRDRGQYEQFF. The J gene is TRBJ2-1, the V gene TRBV6-1; TCRdb's D call of TRBD1 is untestable without DNA. Per germline, CDR1 MNHNS and CDR2 SASEGT. CDR3 length: 15 residues.

This chain uses TRBV24-1 with TRBJ1-5. The CDR3 extends over 14 amino acids. The V gene's germline CDR1 is KGHDR and CDR2 SFDVKD. The CDR3 loop is CATSSAYSNQPQHF.

This chain joins TRBV6-2 or TRBV6-3 and TRBJ2-7; TCRdb lists TRBD1, though no DNA is available to test this call. The germline V gene has CDR1 MNHEY and CDR2 SVGEGT. The CDR3 has 15 residues. CDR3 sequence: CASSAGHGATYEQYF.

The CDR3 here is CASSFFRAPGTQYF. V usage is TRBV28 and J usage is TRBJ2-5; there is no DNA to check the TCRdb D call of TRBD1. The CDR3 runs to 14 residues. Germline V gene sequence: CDR1 MDHEN, CDR2 SYDVKM.

V gene TRBV7-6 combines with J gene TRBJ2-1; the TCRdb call, TRBD1, lacks DNA for checking. The CDR3 loop spans 17 amino acids. Germline V gene sequence: CDR1 SGHVS, CDR2 FNYEAQ. CDR3 sequence reads: CASSLGRGGGSYNEQFF.

This rearrangement joins TRBV20-1 to TRBJ1-3; lacking DNA, the TRBD1 call made by TCRdb goes unchecked. This CDR3 is 12 amino acids long. From germline, CDR1 is DFQATT and CDR2 SNEGSKA (reference sequence). CDR3 region: CSARGMKGFEYF.

The chain combines TRBV20-1 with TRBJ2-3. CDR1 and CDR2 from the germline V gene are DFQATT and SNEGSKA (reference sequence). The CDR3 runs 13 residues. CDR3 protein: CSAKTGRTDTQYF.

The rearrangement joins TRBV11-2 to TRBJ2-5; TCRdb's D call, TRBD1, is unchecked because there is no DNA. The CDR3 loop spans 15 amino acids. Germline V gene sequence: CDR1 SGHAT, CDR2 FQNNGV. CDR3 region: CASSLLGRTQETQYF.

The chain couples TRBV7-9 to TRBJ1-4; TCRdb selects TRBD1, and the lack of DNA leaves this call unchecked. Germline CDR1 SEHNR, CDR2 FQNEAQ (reference sequence). The CDR3 extends over 16 amino acids. The CDR3 sequence: CASSFGQGAFSEKLFF.

The J gene is TRBJ2-1, the V gene TRBV9; TCRdb's D call of TRBD2 is untestable without DNA. Germline V gene data show CDR1 as SGDLS and CDR2 as YYNGEE. The CDR3 covers 18 residues. This chain's CDR3 is CASSDDENGIASSNEQFF.

The V and J genes are TRBV20-1 and TRBJ2-3; absent DNA, TCRdb's TRBD2 call cannot be checked. Looked up from germline, CDR1 is DFQATT and CDR2 is SNEGSKA (reference sequence). This CDR3 comprises 16 residues. The CDR3 loop is CSARDVRDSGTDTQYF.

The V call is TRBV5-1, the J call TRBJ2-7; as DNA is missing, the TRBD1 call by TCRdb cannot be tested. The CDR3 is 13 amino acids. Germline CDR1 reads SGHRS; CDR2 reads YFSETQ. CDR3 residues: CASSLGTNYEQYF.

The rearrangement uses TRBV30 and TRBJ1-4; TCRdb proposes TRBD1, but this gene call is untestable without DNA. The CDR3 runs to 14 residues. Looked up from germline, CDR1 is GTSNPN and CDR2 is SVGIG (reference sequence). The CDR3 loop is CAWSTGTGNEKLFF.

The chain carries TRBV7-8 and TRBJ1-2; the D gene TCRdb calls, TRBD1, cannot be checked with no DNA. The V gene's germline CDR1 is SGHVS and CDR2 FQNEAQ. The CDR3 has 14 residues. CDR3: CASSSDRAGYGYTF.

The rearrangement uses TRBV20-1 and TRBJ2-5; TCRdb's D call of TRBD2 is untestable without DNA. The CDR3 contains 16 residues. Germline-derived CDR1 and CDR2 are DFQATT and SNEGSKA (reference sequence). This CDR3 reads CSARDLGGEAGETQYF.

The chain couples TRBV5-5 to TRBJ2-3; TCRdb names TRBD1, which stays unverified in the absence of DNA. Germline lookup yields CDR1 SGHKS and CDR2 YYEKEE (reference sequence). The CDR3 spans 16 residues. The CDR3 loop is CASSLIGAGRTDTQYF.

The chain carries TRBV28 and TRBJ2-5; TCRdb designates TRBD1, a call that cannot be tested without DNA. Germline loops: CDR1 MDHEN, CDR2 SYDVKM. The CDR3 length is 14 residues. The CDR3 sequence is CASSFPTGEETQYF.

The chain employs TRBV15 and TRBJ2-3; TCRdb's D gene call, TRBD2, goes unchecked for lack of DNA. Germline lookup yields CDR1 LNHNV and CDR2 YYDKDF (reference sequence). This CDR3 has 14 amino acids. The CDR3 here is CATSRGLAVDTQYF.

J is TRBJ2-2 and V is TRBV7-3; TCRdb's D gene call, TRBD1, goes unchecked for lack of DNA. The germline CDR1 and CDR2 sequences are SGHTA and FQGTGA. The CDR3 covers 15 residues. The CDR3 loop is CASSSPGTATGELFF.

V and J are TRBV12-3 or TRBV12-4 and TRBJ1-3. The length of the CDR3 is 17 residues. CDR3 residues: CASSLGRGRSSGNTIYF.

V is TRBV6-5 and J is TRBJ1-2; TCRdb's D call, TRBD1, is unchecked because there is no DNA. CDR1 is MNHEY, CDR2 SVGAGI, per germline. The CDR3 loop spans 13 amino acids. The CDR3 spells CASSYDWGGGYTF.

The chain uses TRBV10-3 and TRBJ1-1. The CDR3 is 13 amino acids. Germline assignment: CDR1 ENHRY and CDR2 SYGVKD. CDR3 amino acids: CAISETKNTEAFF.

V gene TRBV15 combines with J gene TRBJ2-7; without DNA, the TCRdb call of TRBD1 cannot be checked. The CDR3 has 15 amino acids. Per the germline V gene, CDR1 is LNHNV and CDR2 is YYDKDF (reference sequence). The CDR3 spells CATSRDRVPLYEQYF.

Here the CDR3 reads CASSYSRGGVGYTF. The chain couples TRBV6-5 to TRBJ1-2; the D call of TRBD1 rests on TCRdb alone, since no DNA is present to check it. CDR3 length equals 14 residues. Germline CDR1 and CDR2: MNHEY and SVGAGI.